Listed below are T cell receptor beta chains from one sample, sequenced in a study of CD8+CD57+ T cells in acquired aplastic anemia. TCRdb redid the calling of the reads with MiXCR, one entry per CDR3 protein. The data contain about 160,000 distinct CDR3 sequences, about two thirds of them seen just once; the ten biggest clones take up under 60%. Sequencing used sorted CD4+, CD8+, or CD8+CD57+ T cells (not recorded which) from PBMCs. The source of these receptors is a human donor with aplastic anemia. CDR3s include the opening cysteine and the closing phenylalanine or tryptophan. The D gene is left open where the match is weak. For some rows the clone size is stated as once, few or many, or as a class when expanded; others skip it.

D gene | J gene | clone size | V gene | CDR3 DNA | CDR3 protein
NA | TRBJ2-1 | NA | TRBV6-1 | TGTGCCAGCTCTGGCAGGGGAAGGAGAGAGCAGTTCTTC | CASSGRGRREQFF
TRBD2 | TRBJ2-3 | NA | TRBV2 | TGTGCCAGCACCCTGACTAGCGGGGGGCCAATCACAAATACGCAGTATTTT | CASTLTSGGPITNTQYF
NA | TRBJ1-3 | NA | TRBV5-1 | TGCGCCAGCAGCTTAAATGTTGGACGGCCGGGGGACACCATATATTTT | CASSLNVGRPGDTIYF
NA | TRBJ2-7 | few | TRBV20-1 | TGCAGTGCTCGGGGGCGGAAGGATTACTTC | CSARGRKDYF
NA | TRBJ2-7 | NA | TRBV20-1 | TGCAGTGCTAGAGCACCCAGGGGAGTCTACGAGCAGTACTTC | CSARAPRGVYEQYF
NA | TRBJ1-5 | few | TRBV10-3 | TGTGCCATCAGTGAAGGCCAGGGAAGCAATCAGCCCCAGCATTTT | CAISEGQGSNQPQHF
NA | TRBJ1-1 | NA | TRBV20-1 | TGCAGTGCCTCGACAATTCCCACTGAAGCTTTCTTT | CSASTIPTEAFF
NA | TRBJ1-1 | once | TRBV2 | TGTGCCAGCAGCTATGGACAGTCAAACACTGAAGCTTTCTTT | CASSYGQSNTEAFF
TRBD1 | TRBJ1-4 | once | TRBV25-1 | TGTGCCAGCTCAAGGACAGGGGGGAGTGAAAAACTGTTTTTT | CASSRTGGSEKLFF
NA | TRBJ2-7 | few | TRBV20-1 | TGCAGTGGGGATGGGGATTCCTACGAGCAGTACTTC | CSGDGDSYEQYF
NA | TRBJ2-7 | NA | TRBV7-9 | TGTGCCAGCAGCTTAGGTATCGAGCAGTACTTC | CASSLGIEQYF
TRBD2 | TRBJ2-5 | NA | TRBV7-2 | TGTGCCAGCAGCTTTCAAGCGGGGGGGCCGGAGACCCAGTACTTC | CASSFQAGGPETQYF
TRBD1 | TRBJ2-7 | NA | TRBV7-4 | TGTGCCAGCAGCTTAGTTGGGACAGGGAACTACGAGCAGTACTTC | CASSLVGTGNYEQYF
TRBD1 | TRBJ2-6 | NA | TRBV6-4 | TGTGCCAGCAGCGAGGGACAGGGGAGTGGGGCCAACGTCCTGACTTTC | CASSEGQGSGANVLTF
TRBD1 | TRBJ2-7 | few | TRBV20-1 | TGCAGTGCCAGACCCGGGGACAGGGAATACGAGCAGTACTTC | CSARPGDREYEQYF
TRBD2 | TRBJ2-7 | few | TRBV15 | TGTGCCACCAGCATTGGGAGGGACCGAACCCACGAGCAGTACTTC | CATSIGRDRTHEQYF
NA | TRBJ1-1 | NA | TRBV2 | TGTGCCAGCAGTGAAGGCACCTTGAACACTGAAGCTTTCTTT | CASSEGTLNTEAFF
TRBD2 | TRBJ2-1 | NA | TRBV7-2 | TGTGCCAGCAGCTCGAGTACTAGCGGGGGGAGGAATGAGCAGTTCTTC | CASSSSTSGGRNEQFF
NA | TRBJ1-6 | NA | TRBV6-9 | TGTGCCAGCAGTGAACGTGGGGGCGAGGGATCACCCCTCCACTTT | CASSERGGEGSPLHF
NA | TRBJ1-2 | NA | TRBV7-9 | TGTGCCAGCAGCCTCGATCGGGACCTGAGGGGCTACACCTTC | CASSLDRDLRGYTF
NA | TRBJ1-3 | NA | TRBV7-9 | TGTGCCAGCAGCTTAAGCGTGGACACCATATATTTT | CASSLSVDTIYF
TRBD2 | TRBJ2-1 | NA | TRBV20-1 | TGCAGTGCTAGATCTCCGGGCGGGAGGATTTTTTCCTACAATGAGCAGTTCTTC | CSARSPGGRIFSYNEQFF
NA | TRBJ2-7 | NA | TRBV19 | TGTGCCAGTAGTATCTCAGGGCTCTCCTACGAGCAGTACTTC | CASSISGLSYEQYF
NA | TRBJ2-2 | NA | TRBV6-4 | TGTGCCAGCAGTGAGGGCCTTGACACCGGGGAGCTGTTTTTT | CASSEGLDTGELFF
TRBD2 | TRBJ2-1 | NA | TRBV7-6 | TGTGCTAGCAGCCCGGGACTAGCGGGAGAGAGGGCCTACAATGAGCAGTTCTTC | CASSPGLAGERAYNEQFF
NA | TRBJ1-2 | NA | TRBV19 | TGTGCCAGTACGTTCTCCGCGGGGGGCTACACCTTC | CASTFSAGGYTF
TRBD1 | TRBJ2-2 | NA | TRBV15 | TGTGCCACCAGCTCACGACAGGGGAGCGCCGGGGAGCTGTTTTTT | CATSSRQGSAGELFF
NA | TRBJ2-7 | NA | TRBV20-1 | TGCAGTGCTAGCGTACTAGCAAGGGAGCAGTACTTC | CSASVLAREQYF
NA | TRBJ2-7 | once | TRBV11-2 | TGTGCCACCGAGGGGGTGAATGGCGAGCAGTACTTC | CATEGVNGEQYF
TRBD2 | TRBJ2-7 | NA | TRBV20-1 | TGCAGTGCTAGAGTTAGCGGGAGTGCGGGCGAGCAGTACTTC | CSARVSGSAGEQYF
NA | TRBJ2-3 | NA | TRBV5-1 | TGCGCCAGCAGCTTGGAGCAGGCCCCGAATACGCAGTATTTT | CASSLEQAPNTQYF
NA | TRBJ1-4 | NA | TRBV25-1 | TGTGCCAGCAGTGACCGAACAAGAACAGGGACTAATGAAAAACTGTTTTTT | CASSDRTRTGTNEKLFF
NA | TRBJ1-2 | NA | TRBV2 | TGTGCCAGCAGCTTGGCATCGGGAACTAACTATGGCTACACCTTC | CASSLASGTNYGYTF
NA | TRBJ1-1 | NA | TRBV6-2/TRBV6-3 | TGTGCCAGCAGTTACGGTACAGTGAACACTGAAGCTTTCTTT | CASSYGTVNTEAFF
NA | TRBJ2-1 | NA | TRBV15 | TGTGCCACCAGCAGAGTCTTACTAGACTACAATGAGCAGTTCTTC | CATSRVLLDYNEQFF
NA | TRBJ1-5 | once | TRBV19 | TGTGCCAGTAGTATAGACGCGACAGGCCTCAATCAGCCCCAGCATTTT | CASSIDATGLNQPQHF
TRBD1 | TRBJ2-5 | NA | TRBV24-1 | TGTGCCACCAGTGCCAAGGGACAGGGGATAGAGACCCAGTACTTC | CATSAKGQGIETQYF
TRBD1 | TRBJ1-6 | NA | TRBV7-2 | TGTGCCAGCAGCTTAGCCGGGACAGAGAATTCACCCCTCCACTTT | CASSLAGTENSPLHF
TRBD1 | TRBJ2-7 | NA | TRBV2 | TGTGCCAGCAGTGAGTCGGGACAGGGGGGTTACGAGCAGTACTTC | CASSESGQGGYEQYF
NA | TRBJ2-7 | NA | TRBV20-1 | TGCAGTGCAGCGGGCGGCTCCTACGAGCAGTACTTC | CSAAGGSYEQYF
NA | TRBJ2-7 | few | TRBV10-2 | TGCGCCAGCAGTGAGTTGAGCGGAGTAACTGCCTACGAGCAGTACTTC | CASSELSGVTAYEQYF
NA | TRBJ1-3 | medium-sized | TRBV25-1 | TGTGCCAGCAGTATGTGGGCCACCGGTATCCACTCTGGAAACACCATATATTTT | CASSMWATGIHSGNTIYF
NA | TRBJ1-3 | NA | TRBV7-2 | TGTGCCAGCAGCCGCAGGAGCTCTGGAAACACCATATATTTT | CASSRRSSGNTIYF